This TCR beta chain was sequenced in a study of cytomegalovirus exposure and HLA in healthy donors. Both 60 Vbeta primers and 13 Jbeta primers went into the PCR. Assay used: immunoSEQ multiplex PCR; TCRdb lists only in-frame clones, some missing. Of 160,000 or so clones listed, 70% to 80% are singletons. The sample was PBMCs. The TCR comes from a man younger than 30 in good health and CMV-seropositive.

The CDR3 sequence is CASSRDRPEETQYF. CDR3 sequence (DNA): TGCGCCAGCAGCCGGGACAGACCCGAGGAGACCCAGTACTTC. The chain joins TRBV5-1 to TRBJ2-5; 7 bases match TRBD1. The germline V gene encodes CDR1 SGHRS and CDR2 YFSETQ. The V gene end was trimmed by 4 bases and the J gene end by 5 bases; junction bases not matched to a gene: 8. The length of the CDR3 is 14 residues.